A selection of T cell receptor beta chains follows, all from one sample in a study of metastatic and nonmetastatic thyroid tumors. TCRdb recomputed clones from the PCR reads via MiXCR. The repertoire holds about 40,000 clones, with 11% as singletons. Sequencing input: blood. The receptors derive from a female donor with papillary thyroid cancer or a benign thyroid nodule (not recorded which). Some clones in this sample may be carry-over from other donors' samples. CDR3s include the opening cysteine and the closing phenylalanine or tryptophan. Fields, in order: V gene, CDR3 protein.

>TRBV10-2
CASSYSYEQYF
>TRBV20-1
CSARALINEQFF
>TRBV19
CASSIAVQPQHF
>TRBV11-2
CASSLVELSPGEQFF
>TRBV11-1
CASSLLGSSRNYNEQFF
>TRBV5-4
CASSSPYEQYF
>TRBV5-6
CASSLAGGQNLEQFF
>TRBV28
CASSPVNYGYTF
>TRBV18
CASSPTPAGDTQYF
>TRBV12-3/TRBV12-4
CASSLGRQGARQPQHF
>TRBV20-1
CSATDRPTDTQYF
>TRBV7-6
CASSLAHRVTANEKLFF
>TRBV5-1
CASSLGTSADTQYF
>TRBV11-2
CASSLYIVGYEQYF
>TRBV12-3/TRBV12-4
CASSLRDRGSNQPQHF
>TRBV2
CASTAERGNTQYF
>TRBV28
CASSSVQNIQYF
>TRBV7-6
CASSLGSGRAFF
>TRBV7-8
CASSRDRQETQYF
>TRBV13
CASSQYPLERGVASNTGELFF
>TRBV13
CASSLGLGQGEKLFF
>TRBV28
CASSGTGTVGDEQFF
>TRBV6-7
CASIPTGPYEQYF
>TRBV19
CASSYQAWRTNEKLFF
>TRBV4-3
CASSQDGLAGPIEQYF
>TRBV7-9
CAGQEASSNTEAFF
>TRBV5-1
CASSFQRRGYNEQFF
>TRBV6-2/TRBV6-3
CASKRRLNTGELFF
>TRBV15
CATSSLGLNEQFF
>TRBV4-1
CASSLRDYPGRHLTDTQYF
>TRBV20-1
CSAREGGAGGSYEQYF
>TRBV6-1
CASRIAGGSYEQYF
>TRBV19
CASTADKSSGNTIYF
>TRBV5-1
CASSLGGTSVEQFF
>TRBV9
CASSSGSGNEQFF
>TRBV20-1
CSAIVGGNSYNEQFF
>TRBV10-1
CASSVAGTSGYNEQLF
>TRBV28
CASSFLTAYATNEKLFF
>TRBV20-1
CSAPAGTSGNNEQFF
>TRBV6-1
CASSDGGSGNTIYF
>TRBV6-1
CASSRFSGRAYNEQFF
>TRBV5-1
CASSLPDNEQFF
>TRBV6-1
CASSEEIRDPTDTQYF
>TRBV28
CASSFYNEQFF
>TRBV6-1
CASGYLSGRADTQYF